This T cell receptor beta chain was identified during a study of T cells in narcolepsy. Study as a whole: Healthy controls were enrolled alongside patients with narcolepsy type 1 or type 2. Findings of the study overall: Same-patient CSF and blood CD4+ T cell clonotypes included HCRT-specific and TRIB2-specific autoreactive ones. Autoreactive clone sequences were missing from some blood memory CD4+ repertoires. Autoreactive clonotypes reportedly recurred in blood of same and different patients, not controls.

With regard to this clone: Its antigen is undetermined.

J was trimmed by 10 bases and V by 6 bases; bases with no gene match: 9. The CDR3 totals 16 residues. Per germline, CDR1 LNHDA and CDR2 SQIVND (reference sequence). The assay was immunoSEQ multiplex PCR, and TCRdb's table has in-frame clones only and misses some. Here the sample spans about 27,000 clones, approximately 85% being singletons. The chain uses TRBV19 and TRBJ2-1, with TRBD2 matching 16 bases. The TCR sequence derives from a human donor in good health. What was sequenced was memory (CD45RA-) CD4+ T cells from blood. This chain's CDR3 is CASSPGLAGGSREQFF. The CDR3 DNA follows: TGTGCCAGTAGCCCGGGACTAGCGGGAGGGTCTAGGGAGCAGTTCTTC. Full variable domain (outside the CDR3, taken from reference TRBV19 and TRBJ2-1): DGGITQSPKYLFRKEGQNVTLSCEQNLNHDAMYWYRQDPGQGLRLIYYSQIVNDFQKGDIAEGYSVSREKKESFPLTVTSAQKNPTAFYLCASSPGLAGGSREQFFGPGTRLTVL.